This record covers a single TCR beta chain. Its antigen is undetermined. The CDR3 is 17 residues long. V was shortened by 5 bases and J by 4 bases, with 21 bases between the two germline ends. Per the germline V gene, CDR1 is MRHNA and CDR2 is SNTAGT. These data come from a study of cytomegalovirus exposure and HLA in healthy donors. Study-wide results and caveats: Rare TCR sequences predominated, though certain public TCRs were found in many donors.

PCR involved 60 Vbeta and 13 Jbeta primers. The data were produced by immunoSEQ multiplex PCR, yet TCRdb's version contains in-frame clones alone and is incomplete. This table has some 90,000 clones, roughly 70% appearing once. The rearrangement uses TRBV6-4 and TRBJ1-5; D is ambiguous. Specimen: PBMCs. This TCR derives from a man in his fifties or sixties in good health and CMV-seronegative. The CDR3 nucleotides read TGTGCCAGCAGTCGCGTCCGGGGTTTAAGGGAGAATCAGCCCCAGCATTTT. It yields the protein CASSRVRGLRENQPQHF.